This T cell receptor (beta chain) was sequenced for a study of CD8 T cells in ankylosing spondylitis. Study conclusions and caveats: Significant enrichment of disease-linked clones was reportedly seen in matched ankylosing spondylitis synovial fluid. A TCR beta motif of several highly homologous variants seemed to mark ankylosing spondylitis blood. Clones linked with disease were CD8+ and fairly uncommon in the peripheral blood.

By share of the sample, this clonotype is medium-sized (0.01 to 0.1%). What it binds is not known. TCRdb used MiXCR to reprocess the 5' RACE reads, holding one entry per CDR3 protein. The sample records about 27,000 distinct CDR3 sequences, over 6.5% being singletons. The sample consisted of blood. This clonotype originated in a male donor with ankylosing spondylitis or in good health (not recorded which).

This CDR3 is CASSFSGEGFEQYF. In nucleotides, the CDR3 is TGTGCCAGCAGTTTTTCCGGAGAGGGATTCGAGCAGTACTTC. The rearrangement links TRBV12-3 or TRBV12-4 to TRBJ2-7, with a possible D match to TRBD2 (5 bases). The CDR3 is 14 amino acids. V dropped 3 bases and J dropped 6 bases, with 15 bases sitting between them.